The clone carrying this TCR beta chain was recorded many times. No antigen is known for it. The record originates from a study of T cell repertoires in cytomegalovirus infection. At the level of the study: Indications came from public TCR beta signatures; they pointed to CMV infection and to a matching HLA type.

Study-level points and caveats: HLA-C-restricted, CMV-specific TCR beta clonotypes were dominant ex vivo. Cumulative public TCR beta family frequency identified CMV carriers with the relevant HLA.

TCRdb re-called the reads through MiXCR, storing one row per CDR3 protein. Of some 600,000 distinct CDR3 sequences in the sample, roughly a quarter were seen once. Germline V gene data show CDR1 as MDHEN and CDR2 as SYDVKM. The CDR3 length is 14 residues. The ends were cut back, 8 bases at V and 5 bases at J, with 17 bases in the middle. The sequence was collected from a human donor in good health (CMV status not recorded). Some clones in this sample may be carry-over from other donors' samples. The genes are TRBV28 and TRBJ2-3, with D unresolved. The sample consisted of CD8+ T cells from PBMCs. For the CDR3, the DNA is TGTGCCAGCCATAGGAACGTGTTTGGAGATACGCAGTATTTT. Its protein is CASHRNVFGDTQYF.